This TCR beta chain is from a study of tumor-infiltrating lymphocytes in primary liver carcinoma (dated by TCRdb to 2015 to 2018). Regarding the research as a whole: Of the five patients, three men and two women aged 30 to 69 years, four had hepatocellular carcinoma and one had combined HCC and intrahepatic cholangiocarcinoma. The study combined TCRbeta repertoire sequencing, expression microarrays and whole-exome sequencing across five regions of each liver tumor, with adjacent normal tissue and blood. Roughly 3.5 to 7.13 million productive TCRbeta reads were obtained per sample, and no significant difference in read depth was found between tissue types. Reproducibility between technical replicate repertoires was high, with correlation coefficients above 0.98 and mean shared-clone rates about 0.89. A total of 35 or so specimens from 5 patients, comprising some 25 tumor regions, 5 adjacent noncancerous liver tissues and 5 peripheral blood samples, were covered by TCRbeta repertoire sequencing. Tumors of the five patients were stage T1-T3 N0M0 with maximum diameters of about 4.2 to 10 cm. To link TCRbeta repertoire diversity with the local molecular phenotype, the roughly 23 tumor region samples were profiled using Agilent mRNA microarrays. On the study overall, not on this receptor specifically: Because the samples were bulk and unsorted, CD4+ and CD8+ T cell repertoires could not be compared. Repertoire overlap was higher between tumor regions (mean around 35%) than tumor-adjacent (approximately 17%) or tumor-blood (approximately 14%) pairs, consistent with antigen-driven expansion. Just about 7-25% of top clones turned up in all five regions of a tumor, which suggests spatial heterogeneity among tumor-infiltrating T cells. Only the TCR beta chain was sequenced, so true repertoire diversity is likely underestimated because unpaired alpha chains were not captured. The top 250 clones accounted for a significantly greater share of the repertoire in tumors than in blood (p = 0.039). With just four to six patients in the study, the authors point out that the findings should be validated in a larger study.

Without any cell sorting, total RNA and DNA were extracted together from about 20-30 mg of bulk tissue using the AllPrep DNA/RNA mini kit. Surgical resection was performed in China between late 2015 and early 2016 on a handful of patients with histopathologically diagnosed primary liver carcinoma. Chronic HBV infection was present in the patients, and the patients were treatment-naive at sampling. Each tumor was sampled at five spatially separated regions: the superior, inferior, left-lateral and right-lateral poles and the tumor centre. According to histology, viable tumor cells made up more than 85% of every tumor sample. Pieces of fresh tumor and adjacent tissue were cut in half, with one half kept in RNAlater at -80 degrees C and the other half sent for histology. With regard to this clonotype: There is no known antigen for this receptor. A much larger clone lies one base from this, so it may be a read error.

TCRbeta-specific cDNA was reverse-transcribed from roughly 500 ng total RNA using a constant-region primer and ProtoScript II reverse transcriptase. TCRbeta libraries were built with three nested multiplex PCR rounds, a slightly modified ARM-PCR procedure. The first two PCR rounds used multiplex TRBV1-TRBV30 forward primers with a Cbeta reverse primer, each for about 9 cycles. Sample barcodes and Illumina adapters were added in a final 25-cycle PCR with Deep VentR polymerase. Before sequencing, amplicons of 200-500 bp were gel-purified using a QIAquick gel extraction kit. An Illumina HiSeq 2500 was used to sequence the TCRbeta amplicons with 250-bp paired-end reads. From the authors' description of their analysis: Reads were quality-trimmed with Trimmomatic v0.33, and paired reads were merged with FLASH v1.2.11 to recover full CDR3 sequences. V, D and J germline segments were assigned to the rearranged TCRbeta sequences using MiGEC v1.2.1b. Clonotype statistics and Shannon-Wiener diversity indices were computed with VDJtools v1.0.0. Except for diversity analysis, only the 250 most abundant clonotypes of each sample were used in subsequent analyses to reduce sampling bias. TCRdb reran the public reads through fastp at Q25 and MiXCR, keeping productive beta chains. Rows are combined by CDR3 protein, so each entry shows the most common genes and DNA. The V and J calls and clone size come from TCRdb's table, not from the authors' own analysis. The sample contains 100,000 to 150,000 distinct CDR3 sequences, 55% to 75% of them found a single time. Jointly, the top ten make up 7.5% to 8.5% of the sample.

From a lookup of the germline V gene, CDR1 and CDR2 are SGHDT and YYEEEE. The CDR3, from cysteine to phenylalanine, totals 14 residues. Only the CDR3 region is kept as DNA, spanning 42 bases read in frame from base 1. V drops 3 bases and J drops 3 bases, leaving 9 bases in between. Recombination joined TRBV5-6 with TRBJ2-2, with a tentative D gene TRBD2 over 5 matching bases. The sequence was obtained from a woman between 55 and 75 years old with primary liver carcinoma and hepatitis B virus infection. The material sequenced was liver tumor tissue from sampling region 3. The cell subset or site label on this specimen signifies: tumor region T3, left-lateral pole. The DNA sequence is as follows: TGTGCCAGCAGCTCGGGGTTGGACACCGGGGAGCTGTTTTTT. Translated, it gives CASSSGLDTGELFF.